This T cell receptor (beta chain) was sequenced in a study of T-cell memory formation after mild COVID-19. Remarks on this clonotype: What it recognizes is unknown.

Study findings and constraints: Second-wave clones that peaked on day 37 lacked confirmed SARS-CoV-2 specificity. The study found contracting CD4+ clones mainly in CM and EM and contracting CD8+ clones in EMRA.

Germline V gene data show CDR1 as MNHEY and CDR2 as SMNVEV (reference sequence). This CDR3 has 14 residues. Trimming removed 4 bases from V and 10 bases from J, with 17 bases in between. 5'RACE with constant-segment primers built TCRalpha and TCRbeta cDNA libraries with UMIs. TCRdb used MiXCR to reprocess the 5' RACE reads, holding one entry per CDR3 protein. In the table there are 500,000 to 550,000 distinct CDR3 sequences, roughly 22% of which are singletons. The chain uses TRBV27 and TRBJ2-1; D is perhaps TRBD1 or TRBD2 (5 bases each). Sequencing used PBMCs or a T cell subset sorted from them (not recorded which). The sequence came from an adult woman who had mild COVID-19 (a few samples of this study predate the infection). Cell type and time point are not known. Here the CDR3 DNA reads TGTGCCAGCAGTTCCTCAGTACTAGGACACGAGCAGTTCTTC. Translated, it gives CASSSSVLGHEQFF.